This T cell receptor (beta chain) was observed in a study of blood T cell repertoires in COVID-19. About the research overall: The origin of the acute and convalescent COVID-19 samples was the United States, Italy and Spain. PBMCs, B-cell-depleted T cells, or T cells provided the cDNA or gDNA that made up the material.

Trimming at V came to 4 bases and at J to 10 bases, leaving 6 bases not matched to a gene. This CDR3 has 14 residues. Germline V CDR1 and CDR2: SEHNR, FQNEAQ (reference sequence). As handled by the study authors: By means of reference gene primer amplification, nucleated cell counts were estimated. Sequencing was performed with immunoSEQ multiplex PCR; in TCRdb, only in-frame clones are kept and a portion is missing. V and J calls and clone size are as listed in that table; D and trimming were resolved from the DNA. This sample has tens of thousands of clones; 90% to 95% occur once, and the top ten carry less than 5%.

The gene calls are TRBV7-9 and TRBJ1-6, with 8 bases fitting TRBD1. The receptor's source is a human donor with active COVID-19. The donor label of this sample is uncertain. Sequenced sample: peripheral blood. The CDR3: CASSSSTGVSPLHF. CDR3 sequence (DNA): TGTGCCAGCAGCTCGTCGACAGGGGTATCACCCCTCCACTTT.